The rows below give T cell receptor beta chains drawn from one sample of a study of early T cells in non-severe SARS-CoV-2 infection. TCRdb redid the calling of the 5' RACE reads with MiXCR, one entry per CDR3 protein. The sample contains about 64,000 distinct CDR3 sequences, around 13% of which appear only once. Sequencing was performed on whole blood. The receptors were gathered from an adult who was a healthcare worker with PCR-confirmed SARS-CoV-2 infection or an uninfected control (not recorded which). The CDR3 runs from the conserved cysteine through the conserved F or W. Fields, in order: CDR3 DNA, CDR3 protein, D gene, V gene, clone size, J gene. A D gene is named only where the DNA matches it firmly. Where a row states a size, it is once, few, many or the class of an expanded clone; other rows omit it.

TGTGCCAGCAGTTACTGGACAGGGTCTGAAGCTTTCTTT	CASSYWTGSEAFF	TRBD1	TRBV6-2/TRBV6-3	.	TRBJ1-1
TGCGCCAGCAGCCTGAGGGGACAGGGGGACACCGGGGAGCTGTTTTTT	CASSLRGQGDTGELFF	TRBD1	TRBV5-1	.	TRBJ2-2
TGTGCCAGCAGCTCCCACGCGGCGGACAGGGGGCCGTCCTACAATGAGCAGTTCTTC	CASSSHAADRGPSYNEQFF	TRBD1	TRBV7-6	few	TRBJ2-1
TGTGCCAGCAGGGGGGGCGGTAGAATTTCACCCCTCCACTTT	CASRGGGRISPLHF	.	TRBV27	.	TRBJ1-6
TGCGCCAGCAGCTCTTGGGGGCCGGACACCGGGGAGCTGTTTTTT	CASSSWGPDTGELFF	.	TRBV5-1	.	TRBJ2-2
TGTGCCAGCAGTGCGAGGACAGGGAGCTCTGGAAACACCATATATTTT	CASSARTGSSGNTIYF	TRBD1	TRBV2	.	TRBJ1-3
TGTGCCATCAGTGAGTCGACAGGGAGGTTAAACATTCAGTACTTC	CAISESTGRLNIQYF	.	TRBV10-3	.	TRBJ2-4
TGCAGCGGGGGCGAGTACAATGAGCAGTTCTTC	CSGGEYNEQFF	.	TRBV20-1	.	TRBJ2-1
TGTGCCAGCAGCCAAGCGGGGGTGAACACCGGGGAGCTGTTTTTT	CASSQAGVNTGELFF	TRBD2	TRBV6-2/TRBV6-3	few	TRBJ2-2
TGTGCCAGCAGGACAGGAGGAAATAACAATCAGCCCCAGCATTTT	CASRTGGNNNQPQHF	.	TRBV6-2/TRBV6-3	few	TRBJ1-5
TGTGCCAGCATCTTTGGAGACACTGAAGCTTTCTTT	CASIFGDTEAFF	.	TRBV2	.	TRBJ1-1
TGTGCCAGCAGCCAAATCCCATCCCAAACACCCCTCCACTTT	CASSQIPSQTPLHF	.	TRBV3-1	.	TRBJ1-6
TGTGCCAGCAGTTCTGGGGTTATGAACACTGAAGCTTTCTTT	CASSSGVMNTEAFF	.	TRBV12-3/TRBV12-4	many	TRBJ1-1
TGTGCCAGCAGCTTGACAGGACAGGGCCAAGAGACCCAGTACTTC	CASSLTGQGQETQYF	TRBD1	TRBV7-3	few	TRBJ2-5
TGCGCCAGCAGCTTGTCTCCAGGCCGCTACGAGCAGTACTTC	CASSLSPGRYEQYF	.	TRBV5-1	many	TRBJ2-7
TGTGCCAGTCCCCGGCCCTACGAGCAGTACTTC	CASPRPYEQYF	.	TRBV24-1	few	TRBJ2-7
TGCAGTGCTAAGAGGGACAGGACCTTCTACGAGCAGTACTTC	CSAKRDRTFYEQYF	TRBD1	TRBV20-1	.	TRBJ2-7
TGTGCCAGCAGTTTTCGGGAGGGCTACACCTTC	CASSFREGYTF	.	TRBV12-3/TRBV12-4	.	TRBJ1-2
TGCGCCAGCAGCCCACGGGACACATCCCTTGGGTATGGCTACACCTTC	CASSPRDTSLGYGYTF	.	TRBV5-1	.	TRBJ1-2
TGCGCCAGCAGCCATCGCGGGGGACACACCGGGGAGCTGTTTTTT	CASSHRGGHTGELFF	TRBD2	TRBV4-3	.	TRBJ2-2
TGTGCCAGCAGTCGGGCCGAGGAAAAACTGTTTTTT	CASSRAEEKLFF	.	TRBV5-5	.	TRBJ1-4
TGTGCCATCAGCGGGGGGGCCGCGGACAATGAGCAGTTCTTC	CAISGGAADNEQFF	TRBD2	TRBV10-3	many	TRBJ2-1
TGTGCCAGCAGCCAAGAGGGACTAGCGGGGGCCCTCTACGAGCAGTACTTC	CASSQEGLAGALYEQYF	TRBD2	TRBV3-1	many	TRBJ2-7
TGTGCCAGCACCCAGGGACTAGCGGGGCGCAATGAGCAGTTCTTC	CASTQGLAGRNEQFF	TRBD2	TRBV2	.	TRBJ2-1
TGCGCCAGCAGCCAAGATCAGATAGGGGGGCGGCCAGATACGCAGTATTTT	CASSQDQIGGRPDTQYF	.	TRBV4-3	many	TRBJ2-3
TGTGCCAGCAGTTTACGCGGGACATCCTACAATGAGCAGTTCTTC	CASSLRGTSYNEQFF	.	TRBV12-3/TRBV12-4	many	TRBJ2-1
TGCGCCAGCAGCTGGGACAGGGATAAAAAACTGTTTTTT	CASSWDRDKKLFF	TRBD1	TRBV10-2	few	TRBJ1-4
TGTGCCAGCAGCTTAACCCAGGGGTTGGGTGAGCAGTTCTTC	CASSLTQGLGEQFF	.	TRBV7-3	many	TRBJ2-1